The rows below give T cell receptor beta chains drawn from one sample of a study of PD-1 blockade in mismatch repair-deficient tumors. Profiled with immunoSEQ multiplex PCR; TCRdb holds only in-frame clones, not every one. Counted here are roughly 48,000 clones, 70% to 85% occurring once; the ten biggest clones make up roughly 3.5%. This sample comprised PBMCs, obtained before pembrolizumab treatment. These receptors all come from an adult with mismatch repair-deficient cancer. The CDR3 runs from the conserved cysteine through the conserved F or W. D genes are given only for firm matches. A clone size is listed for some rows: how often the clone was seen (once, few, many), or a class if it is expanded.

D: TRBD1
V: TRBV5-1
size: -
J: TRBJ1-4
DNA: TGCGCCAGCAGCGGCGGGGACAGGGACTATGAAAAACTGTTTTTT
CDR3: CASSGGDRDYEKLFF

D: -
V: TRBV2
size: few
J: TRBJ2-7
DNA: TGTGCCAGCAGTGATGGGAGCCTCTACGAGCAGTACTTC
CDR3: CASSDGSLYEQYF

D: -
V: TRBV6-5
size: -
J: TRBJ1-1
DNA: TGTGCCAGCAGTCTACAGGGTTTGGGGGACACTGAAGCTTTCTTT
CDR3: CASSLQGLGDTEAFF

D: TRBD1
V: TRBV29-1
size: -
J: TRBJ1-2
DNA: TGCAGCGTGACAGGGGTAGGTGGCTACACCTTC
CDR3: CSVTGVGGYTF

D: TRBD2
V: TRBV6-6
size: -
J: TRBJ2-7
DNA: TGTGCCAGCAGGCCCCAGACTAGCGGAAACTACGAGCAGTACTTC
CDR3: CASRPQTSGNYEQYF

D: -
V: TRBV5-5
size: -
J: TRBJ1-5
DNA: TGTGCCAGCAGCTCCCTAGGCTATAGCAATCAGCCCCAGCATTTT
CDR3: CASSSLGYSNQPQHF

D: TRBD1
V: TRBV18
size: once
J: TRBJ1-2
DNA: TGTGCCAGCTCACCGTACAGGGGAGCGGACTATGGCTACACCTTC
CDR3: CASSPYRGADYGYTF

D: TRBD1
V: TRBV4-1
size: -
J: TRBJ1-5
DNA: TGCGCCAGCAGCCAATGGTCAGGGGGCCGTCAGCCCCAGCATTTT
CDR3: CASSQWSGGRQPQHF

D: -
V: TRBV7-2
size: -
J: TRBJ1-2
DNA: TGTGCCAGCAGTATTGGGGAGCTGGCTTTTGGCTACACCTTC
CDR3: CASSIGELAFGYTF

D: -
V: TRBV6-1
size: few
J: TRBJ2-2
DNA: TGTGCCAGCAGTGAAAGGGGGTTACCGAACACCGGGGAGCTGTTTTTT
CDR3: CASSERGLPNTGELFF

D: -
V: TRBV27
size: once
J: TRBJ1-1
DNA: TGTGCCAGTACCGATTCGGTGAACACTGAAGCTTTCTTT
CDR3: CASTDSVNTEAFF

D: -
V: TRBV7-8
size: -
J: TRBJ1-1
DNA: TGTGCCAGCAGCTTGAGGGCGAACACTGAAGCTTTCTTT
CDR3: CASSLRANTEAFF

D: -
V: TRBV27
size: once
J: TRBJ2-4
DNA: TGTGCCAGCAGTTTAAGCGGCAGGAACAAAAACATTCAGTACTTC
CDR3: CASSLSGRNKNIQYF

D: TRBD2
V: TRBV10-3
size: -
J: TRBJ2-3
DNA: TGTGCCATCAGGCCTGAGGGACTAGCGGGAGGGGGACGGGCCACAGATACGCAGTATTTT
CDR3: CAIRPEGLAGGGRATDTQYF

D: -
V: TRBV7-2
size: -
J: TRBJ2-7
DNA: TGTGCCAGCAGCTTCGGCGGCTCCTACGAGCAGTACTTC
CDR3: CASSFGGSYEQYF

D: TRBD1
V: TRBV4-1
size: -
J: TRBJ1-5
DNA: TGCGCCAGCAGTGGGGGACAGTCTAATCAGCCCCAGCATTTT
CDR3: CASSGGQSNQPQHF

D: -
V: TRBV7-9
size: -
J: TRBJ1-2
DNA: TGTGCCAGCAGCTTAGTGGCCCTGGGAGGCTACACCTTC
CDR3: CASSLVALGGYTF

D: -
V: TRBV30
size: once
J: TRBJ1-3
DNA: TGTGCCTGGCAGACACAGAGCTTGGGAAACACCATATATTTT
CDR3: CAWQTQSLGNTIYF

D: -
V: TRBV29-1
size: -
J: TRBJ1-1
DNA: TGCAGCGTTGAAGAGGGCGGGATGGGGCGAGCTTTCTTT
CDR3: CSVEEGGMGRAFF

D: TRBD1
V: TRBV27
size: once
J: TRBJ2-4
DNA: TGTGCCAGCAGTACGGGACAGGGGGGCCCCAAAAACATTCAGTACTTC
CDR3: CASSTGQGGPKNIQYF

D: -
V: TRBV7-6
size: -
J: TRBJ1-1
DNA: TGTGCCAGCAGCTTGGGCGGCTCTGAAGCTTTCTTT
CDR3: CASSLGGSEAFF

D: TRBD1
V: TRBV14
size: once
J: TRBJ2-7
DNA: TGTGCCAGCAGCCAAGAAACGGCAGGGGGCTACGAGCAGTACTTC
CDR3: CASSQETAGGYEQYF

D: -
V: TRBV4-1
size: few
J: TRBJ2-7
DNA: TGCGCCAGCAGCCACCGCATACAGGGTCCTGCGCAGTACTTC
CDR3: CASSHRIQGPAQYF

D: -
V: TRBV15
size: -
J: TRBJ1-2
DNA: TGTGCCACCAGCAGAGAGGGGCAGGGATTTGAAGATGGCTACACCTTC
CDR3: CATSREGQGFEDGYTF

D: -
V: TRBV5-1
size: -
J: TRBJ2-1
DNA: TGCGCCAGCAGCCCTACGGTGACTTCAGAGCAGTTCTTC
CDR3: CASSPTVTSEQFF

D: TRBD2
V: TRBV5-5
size: -
J: TRBJ2-3
DNA: TGTGCCAGCAGCAAACGGGACTACACAGATACGCAGTATTTT
CDR3: CASSKRDYTDTQYF

D: -
V: TRBV19
size: -
J: TRBJ2-5
DNA: TGTGCCAGTAGTATGGGCAACCAAGAGACCCAGTACTTC
CDR3: CASSMGNQETQYF

D: TRBD2
V: TRBV4-2
size: -
J: TRBJ2-3
DNA: TGTGCCAGCAGCCAAGGGACTAGCGCAGATACGCAGTATTTT
CDR3: CASSQGTSADTQYF

D: -
V: TRBV9
size: -
J: TRBJ2-3
DNA: TGTGCCAGCAGCCCTCACCTTGATACGCAGTATTTT
CDR3: CASSPHLDTQYF